The rows below give T cell receptor beta chains drawn from one sample of a study of OX40 agonist ivuxolimab in advanced cancers. The table came from immunoSEQ multiplex PCR; TCRdb's copy has only in-frame clones and leaves some out. The sample records roughly 48,000 clones, 70% to 90% being singletons. Sequences were derived from CD4+ or CD8+ T cells sorted from blood, sampled in a trial of the OX40 agonist ivuxolimab. The receptors derive from an adult with an advanced solid tumor such as melanoma, head and neck, liver or kidney cancer. Both conserved end residues are part of each CDR3. Fields, in order: J gene, V gene, clone size, D gene, CDR3 protein, CDR3 DNA. A D gene is named only where the DNA matches it firmly. Clone size is stated in some rows and not others, as once, few, many or a class when expanded.

j_call: TRBJ2-6
v_call: TRBV4-1
clone_size: NA
d_call: NA
cdr3_aa: CASSQVGDGANVLTF
cdr3_nt: TGCGCCAGCAGCCAGGTCGGGGACGGGGCCAACGTCCTGACTTTC

j_call: TRBJ2-3
v_call: TRBV7-2
clone_size: NA
d_call: TRBD2
cdr3_aa: CASSLGLAGNADTQYF
cdr3_nt: TGTGCCAGCAGCTTAGGGCTAGCGGGAAATGCAGATACGCAGTATTTT

j_call: TRBJ2-5
v_call: TRBV7-8
clone_size: few
d_call: NA
cdr3_aa: CASSLIHQETQYF
cdr3_nt: TGTGCCAGCAGCTTGATACACCAAGAGACCCAGTACTTC

j_call: TRBJ1-1
v_call: TRBV29-1
clone_size: NA
d_call: NA
cdr3_aa: CSVEVRGNTEAFF
cdr3_nt: TGCAGCGTTGAAGTTAGGGGGAACACTGAAGCTTTCTTT

j_call: TRBJ1-5
v_call: TRBV6-1
clone_size: NA
d_call: NA
cdr3_aa: CASSPWAGDNQPQHF
cdr3_nt: TGTGCCAGCAGTCCCTGGGCAGGGGACAATCAGCCCCAGCATTTT

j_call: TRBJ1-2
v_call: TRBV28
clone_size: NA
d_call: TRBD1
cdr3_aa: CASSPPVGQINYGYTF
cdr3_nt: TGTGCCAGCAGTCCTCCCGTGGGACAGATTAACTATGGCTACACCTTC

j_call: TRBJ2-2
v_call: TRBV9
clone_size: once
d_call: NA
cdr3_aa: CASSVEQTTGELFF
cdr3_nt: TGTGCCAGCAGCGTAGAACAGACTACCGGGGAGCTGTTTTTT

j_call: TRBJ2-2
v_call: TRBV2
clone_size: NA
d_call: NA
cdr3_aa: CASSESRGGGELFF
cdr3_nt: TGTGCCAGCAGTGAATCCAGGGGTGGCGGGGAGCTGTTTTTT

j_call: TRBJ2-3
v_call: TRBV19
clone_size: NA
d_call: TRBD2
cdr3_aa: CASSIEFWREFGTQYF
cdr3_nt: TGTGCCAGTAGTATTGAGTTCTGGCGGGAGTTCGGTACGCAGTATTTT

j_call: TRBJ1-4
v_call: TRBV28
clone_size: NA
d_call: TRBD1
cdr3_aa: CAARGRGTGREKLFF
cdr3_nt: TGTGCCGCTCGGGGTCGAGGGACAGGGCGGGAAAAACTGTTTTTT

j_call: TRBJ2-3
v_call: TRBV6-1
clone_size: NA
d_call: TRBD2
cdr3_aa: CASSGSSGSTDTQYF
cdr3_nt: TGTGCCAGCAGTGGTTCCAGCGGGAGTACAGATACGCAGTATTTT

j_call: TRBJ2-7
v_call: TRBV5-6
clone_size: NA
d_call: TRBD1
cdr3_aa: CASSSDRAHGEQYF
cdr3_nt: TGTGCCAGCAGCTCTGACAGGGCCCACGGCGAGCAGTACTTC

j_call: TRBJ2-7
v_call: TRBV2
clone_size: NA
d_call: NA
cdr3_aa: CASTQPDRAYEQYF
cdr3_nt: TGTGCCAGCACACAACCGGACAGAGCCTACGAGCAGTACTTC

j_call: TRBJ2-2
v_call: TRBV21-1
clone_size: once
d_call: NA
cdr3_aa: CASPGGPRGGNTGELFF
cdr3_nt: TGTGCCAGCCCTGGGGGCCCCAGGGGGGGTAACACCGGGGAGCTGTTTTTT

j_call: TRBJ2-5
v_call: TRBV25-1
clone_size: NA
d_call: NA
cdr3_aa: CASSDSFLSARRQETQYF
cdr3_nt: TGTGCCAGCAGTGATTCATTTCTGTCAGCCCGGCGGCAAGAGACCCAGTACTTC

j_call: TRBJ2-4
v_call: TRBV4-2
clone_size: NA
d_call: NA
cdr3_aa: CASSGRDLGIQYF
cdr3_nt: TGTGCCAGCAGCGGCCGGGACCTCGGCATTCAGTACTTC

j_call: TRBJ2-3
v_call: TRBV5-1
clone_size: few
d_call: NA
cdr3_aa: CASSLRAGFTDTQYF
cdr3_nt: TGCGCCAGCAGCTTGAGGGCCGGATTCACAGATACGCAGTATTTT

j_call: TRBJ1-1
v_call: TRBV5-4
clone_size: once
d_call: NA
cdr3_aa: CASIDQRGNTEAFF
cdr3_nt: TGTGCCAGCATCGACCAGAGAGGGAACACTGAAGCTTTCTTT

j_call: TRBJ2-1
v_call: TRBV5-4
clone_size: once
d_call: NA
cdr3_aa: CASTRTGYNEQFF
cdr3_nt: TGTGCCAGCACCCGGACGGGCTACAATGAGCAGTTCTTC

j_call: TRBJ2-7
v_call: TRBV19
clone_size: NA
d_call: NA
cdr3_aa: CASTPETGFEQYF
cdr3_nt: TGTGCCAGTACCCCCGAAACAGGGTTCGAGCAGTACTTC

j_call: TRBJ2-7
v_call: TRBV5-6
clone_size: NA
d_call: TRBD1
cdr3_aa: CASSFGQEIGSNYEQYF
cdr3_nt: TGTGCCAGCAGCTTCGGACAGGAAATAGGGAGTAACTACGAGCAGTACTTC

j_call: TRBJ2-7
v_call: TRBV19
clone_size: NA
d_call: TRBD1
cdr3_aa: CASRPGGRGPGEQYF
cdr3_nt: TGTGCCAGTAGGCCAGGGGGCAGGGGGCCGGGGGAGCAGTACTTC

j_call: TRBJ1-1
v_call: TRBV7-2
clone_size: NA
d_call: NA
cdr3_aa: CASSRKTGENTEAFF
cdr3_nt: TGTGCCAGCAGCCGCAAGACTGGGGAAAACACTGAAGCTTTCTTT

j_call: TRBJ2-7
v_call: TRBV5-4
clone_size: NA
d_call: NA
cdr3_aa: CASSFKGGRDNEQYF
cdr3_nt: TGTGCCAGCAGCTTCAAAGGAGGGAGAGACAACGAGCAGTACTTC

j_call: TRBJ2-3
v_call: TRBV5-1
clone_size: NA
d_call: TRBD2
cdr3_aa: CASSAPGLAGSDTQYF
cdr3_nt: TGCGCCAGCAGCGCCCCGGGACTAGCGGGATCGGATACGCAGTATTTT

j_call: TRBJ2-3
v_call: TRBV18
clone_size: NA
d_call: NA
cdr3_aa: CASSPPGLNTDTQYF
cdr3_nt: TGTGCCAGCTCACCACCGGGACTGAACACAGATACGCAGTATTTT

j_call: TRBJ2-1
v_call: TRBV9
clone_size: once
d_call: TRBD2
cdr3_aa: CASSVDTSGYNEQFF
cdr3_nt: TGTGCCAGCAGCGTAGATACTAGCGGCTACAATGAGCAGTTCTTC